Listed here are 21 T cell receptor beta chains from one sample, sequenced in a study of T cell responses to AZD1222 COVID-19 vaccine. Method: immunoSEQ multiplex PCR; TCRdb's copy keeps in-frame clones and lacks some. The sample holds 140,000 or so clones, around 90% seen once. Sequencing was performed on peripheral blood, taken on day 0 of AZD1222 vaccination. The receptors shown here come from an adult in good health.

This clone appeared once. V usage is TRBV18 and J usage is TRBJ1-1; D ambiguous. The CDR3 consists of 16 residues. V dropped 0 bases and J dropped 1 base, with 12 bases sitting between them. In germline, CDR1 is KGHSH, CDR2 LQKENI. CDR3 nucleotides: TGTGCCAGCTCACCACCGAATGGGCGGGGGAACACTGAAGCTTTCTTT. It yields the protein CASSPPNGRGNTEAFF.

The chain is built from TRBV14 and TRBJ2-5; the match to TRBD1 covers 8 bases. The germline V gene encodes CDR1 SGHDN and CDR2 FVKESK. V lost 4 bases and J lost 4; bases outside the gene matches: 2. The CDR3 is 13 residues long. This CDR3 is CASSPRGRETQYF. CDR3 nucleotide sequence: TGTGCCAGCAGCCCCAGGGGGCGAGAGACCCAGTACTTC.

The rearrangement joins TRBV7-8 to TRBJ1-1, with a possible D match to TRBD1 (5 bases). V lost 4 bases and J lost 3, with 15 bases in between. Germline CDR1 is SGHVS and CDR2 is FQNEAQ. The CDR3 runs to 15 residues. The CDR3 DNA reads TGTGCCAGCAGCTCAACAGGAGGTCATGACACTGAAGCTTTCTTT. Its translation is CASSSTGGHDTEAFF.

V and J are TRBV7-9 and TRBJ2-7, with TRBD1 matching 8 bases. Losses at the gene ends were 4 bases for V and 1 base for J; bases not matched to a gene: 12. Germline loops: CDR1 SEHNR, CDR2 FQNEAQ (reference sequence). The CDR3 sequence is 17 residues long. In nucleotides, the CDR3 is TGTGCCAGCAGCTCAAAGTTCCCAGGGGGCGGATCCTACGAGCAGTACTTC. Translating it yields CASSSKFPGGGSYEQYF.

The chain employs TRBV5-6 and TRBJ1-6; TRBD1 agrees at 8 bases. There are 16 residues in the CDR3. V was clipped by 2 bases and J by 11 bases; unmatched bases: 12. Germline V CDR1 and CDR2: SGHDT, YYEEEE. The CDR3 reads CASSFGTGQGTAPLHF. The CDR3 DNA is TGTGCCAGCAGCTTCGGGACAGGCCAGGGTACGGCACCCCTCCACTTT.

The chain recombines TRBV9 with TRBJ2-1; possible D gene TRBD1, 6 bases. Germline lookup yields CDR1 SGDLS and CDR2 YYNGEE. The CDR3 loop spans 15 amino acids. Trimming removed 7 bases at V and 1 base at J, with 15 bases between. The CDR3 coding sequence is TGTGCCAGCGAAACAGGGTCCCCGTCCTACAATGAGCAGTTCTTC. Protein sequence: CASETGSPSYNEQFF.

The chain couples TRBV18 to TRBJ2-4; D not certain. Trimming took 2 bases from V and 3 from J, leaving 8 bases between them. Per germline, CDR1 KGHSH and CDR2 LQKENI. This CDR3 has 14 residues. Here the CDR3 reads CASSPGVVKNIQYF. The CDR3 region has the DNA TGTGCCAGCTCACCAGGGGTGGTCAAAAACATTCAGTACTTC.

The chain employs TRBV3-1 (or the pseudogene TRBV3-2) and TRBJ2-7; possible D gene TRBD1, 5 bases. This CDR3 has 13 residues. Germline V gene sequence: CDR1 LGHDT, CDR2 YNNKEL (reference sequence). Trimming removed 4 bases at V and 1 base at J, with 8 bases between. CDR3 amino acids: CASSPDSSYEQYF. The CDR3 nucleotides read TGTGCCAGCAGCCCCGACAGTTCCTACGAGCAGTACTTC.

This CDR3 is CAIRGSSPTGELFF. The CDR3 nucleotides read TGTGCCATCAGAGGATCTAGCCCAACCGGGGAGCTGTTTTTT. The chain recombines TRBV10-3 with TRBJ2-2; TRBD2 is a possible D gene (5 bases). Trimming cost V 6 bases and J 5 bases, with 13 bases left between them. The CDR3 is 14 amino acids. Germline V gene sequence: CDR1 ENHRY, CDR2 SYGVKD.

Regarding this clone: The same CDR3 is also encoded by other DNA sequences in this sample. The chain recombines TRBV11-3 with TRBJ2-1; D could derive from TRBD1 or TRBD2 (6 bases each). CDR1 SGHNT and CDR2 YENEEA come from the germline V gene. V was shortened by 3 bases and J by 7 bases, with 10 bases between the two germline ends. The CDR3 runs 13 residues. This CDR3 is CASSFGGRNEQFF. The DNA of the CDR3 is TGTGCCAGCAGCTTTGGGGGGCGGAATGAGCAGTTCTTC. The full variable domain, completed using reference TRBV11-3 and TRBJ2-1, is EAGVVQSPRYKIIEKKQPVAFWCNPISGHNTLYWYLQNLGQGPELLIRYENEEAVDDSQLPKDRFSAERLKGVDSTLKIQPAELGDSAVYLCASSFGGRNEQFFGPGTRLTVL.

V is TRBV12-3 or TRBV12-4 and J is TRBJ1-4, with no clear D. The CDR3 covers 12 residues. Between the trimmed V and J ends, which lost 1 base and 10 bases, there was a span of 7 bases. The CDR3 region is CASSLDDGKLFF. DNA for the CDR3: TGTGCCAGCAGTTTAGACGACGGAAAACTGTTTTTT.

In its sample, this clone was seen once. V and J are TRBV7-6 and TRBJ2-7; 10 positions match TRBD1. V shed 4 bases and J 0 bases; nucleotides not matched to a gene: 0. The CDR3 contains 14 residues. CDR1 and CDR2 (germline): SGHVS, FNYEAQ. CDR3 residues: CASSWTGGSYEQYF. In nucleotides, the CDR3 is TGTGCCAGCAGCTGGACAGGGGGCTCCTACGAGCAGTACTTC. The variable domain in full, with the rest retrieved from reference TRBV7-6 and TRBJ2-7, is GAGVSQSPRYKVTKRGQDVALRCDPISGHVSLYWYRQALGQGPEFLTYFNYEAQQDKSGLPNDRFSAERPEGSISTLTIQRTEQRDSAMYRCASSWTGGSYEQYFGPGTRLTVT.

This chain links TRBV25-1 with TRBJ1-2, with D unclear. Germline CDR1 reads MGHDK; CDR2 reads SYGVNS. This CDR3 region has 14 residues. Between the trimmed V and J ends, which lost 0 bases and 5 bases, there was a span of 10 bases. CDR3 residues: CASSEYGSRYGYTF. The CDR3 region has the DNA TGTGCCAGCAGTGAATACGGCAGTCGGTATGGCTACACCTTC.

The chain links TRBV5-4 to TRBJ1-4; D might be TRBD1 (5 bases). Germline CDR1 and CDR2: SGHNT and YYREEE (reference sequence). The CDR3 consists of 14 residues. The V end was cut by 2 bases, the J end by 5 bases, with 10 bases between. The chain's CDR3 is CASSFGGGNEKLFF. The CDR3, as DNA: TGTGCCAGCAGCTTTGGGGGGGGAAATGAAAAACTGTTTTTT. Full variable domain (remainder filled in from reference TRBV5-4 and TRBJ1-4): ETGVTQSPTHLIKTRGQQVTLRCSSQSGHNTVSWYQQALGQGPQFIFQYYREEENGRGNFPPRFSGLQFPNYSSELNVNALELDDSALYLCASSFGGGNEKLFFGSGTQLSVL.

This chain uses TRBV7-2 with TRBJ2-1; TRBD1 or TRBD2 may be the D gene (5 bases each). Per germline, CDR1 SGHTA and CDR2 FQGNSA. CDR3 size: 13 residues. Trimming stripped 5 bases from V and 4 bases from J, with 9 bases between. The CDR3 reads CASSPGTYNEQFF. DNA for the CDR3: TGTGCCAGCAGCCCCGGGACGTACAATGAGCAGTTCTTC.

This rearrangement joins TRBV4-3 to TRBJ2-7; tentatively, D is TRBD1 or TRBD2 (7 bases each). The V end was cut by 0 bases, the J end by 4 bases, with 13 bases between. Germline-derived CDR1 and CDR2 are LGHNA and YSLEER. This CDR3 region has 15 residues. This CDR3 reads CASSQEVRGGYEQYF. For the CDR3, the DNA is TGCGCCAGCAGCCAAGAAGTCAGGGGGGGATACGAGCAGTACTTC.

This clone occurred a few times. J is TRBJ2-5 and V is TRBV30; tentative D call: TRBD2 (5 bases). The germline V gene has CDR1 GTSNPN and CDR2 SVGIG (reference sequence). The CDR3 spans 13 residues. V was shortened by 2 bases and J by 5 bases, with 12 bases between the two germline ends. The CDR3 region is CAWSSGGGETQYF. In DNA, the CDR3 is TGTGCCTGGAGTTCAGGTGGCGGGGAGACCCAGTACTTC.

The chain employs TRBV2 and TRBJ1-1; D is unresolved. The CDR3 runs to 13 residues. Germline loops: CDR1 SNHLY, CDR2 FYNNEI. V lost 5 bases and J lost 2, with 9 bases in between. The CDR3 DNA sequence: TGTGCCAGCAGTACCCAGAGTAACACTGAAGCTTTCTTT. Translation gives CASSTQSNTEAFF.

The genes are TRBV7-2 and TRBJ1-3; tentative D call: TRBD1 (5 bases). This CDR3 is built from 17 residues. V was cut by 5 bases and J by 0 bases, with 17 bases left in between. Germline-derived CDR1 and CDR2 are SGHTA and FQGNSA. The CDR3 sequence: CASSRLTGRSSGNTIYF. The CDR3 nucleotides read TGTGCCAGCAGCCGCCTCACAGGACGGAGCTCTGGAAACACCATATATTTT.

The V call is TRBV6-6, the J call TRBJ1-4; a possible D gene is TRBD1 (6 bases). Germline values: CDR1 MNHNY, CDR2 SVGAGI (reference sequence). The CDR3 loop spans 13 amino acids. V was pared by 2 bases and J by 5 bases, with 6 bases between. The CDR3 sequence: CASSYRGNEKLFF. CDR3 bases: TGTGCCAGCAGTTACAGGGGGAATGAAAAACTGTTTTTT.

CDR3 loop: CASSPRGRGYNEQFF. DNA for the CDR3: TGTGCCAGCAGTCCCCGGGGAAGAGGGTACAATGAGCAGTTCTTC. This sequence joins TRBV27 and TRBJ2-1; weak D call: TRBD2 (5 bases). This CDR3 has 15 amino acids. The V and J ends lost 5 bases and 4 bases respectively, with 15 bases between them. The germline V gene encodes CDR1 MNHEY and CDR2 SMNVEV (reference sequence).